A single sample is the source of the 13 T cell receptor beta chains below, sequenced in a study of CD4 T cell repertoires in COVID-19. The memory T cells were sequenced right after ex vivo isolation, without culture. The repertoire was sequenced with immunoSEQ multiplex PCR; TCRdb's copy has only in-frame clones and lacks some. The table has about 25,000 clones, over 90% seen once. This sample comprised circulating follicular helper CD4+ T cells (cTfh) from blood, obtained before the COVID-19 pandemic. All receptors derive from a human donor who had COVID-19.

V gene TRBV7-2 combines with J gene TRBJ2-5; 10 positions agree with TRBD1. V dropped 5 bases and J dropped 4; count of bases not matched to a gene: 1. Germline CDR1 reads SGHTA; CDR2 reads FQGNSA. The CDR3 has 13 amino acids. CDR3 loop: CASSRDRGETQYF. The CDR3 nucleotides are TGTGCCAGCAGCCGGGACAGGGGAGAGACCCAGTACTTC.

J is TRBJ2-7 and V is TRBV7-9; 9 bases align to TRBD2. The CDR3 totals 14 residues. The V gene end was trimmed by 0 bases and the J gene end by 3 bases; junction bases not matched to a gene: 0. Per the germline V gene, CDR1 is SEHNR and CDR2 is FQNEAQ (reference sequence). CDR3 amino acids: CASSLASGSYEQYF. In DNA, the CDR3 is TGTGCCAGCAGCTTAGCTAGCGGGAGCTACGAGCAGTACTTC.

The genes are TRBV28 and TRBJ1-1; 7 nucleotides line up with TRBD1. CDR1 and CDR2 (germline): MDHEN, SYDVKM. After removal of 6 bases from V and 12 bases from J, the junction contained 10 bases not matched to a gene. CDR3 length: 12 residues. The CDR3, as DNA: TGTGCCAGCAGCGACAGGGATCGTTCGACTTTCTTT. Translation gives CASSDRDRSTFF.

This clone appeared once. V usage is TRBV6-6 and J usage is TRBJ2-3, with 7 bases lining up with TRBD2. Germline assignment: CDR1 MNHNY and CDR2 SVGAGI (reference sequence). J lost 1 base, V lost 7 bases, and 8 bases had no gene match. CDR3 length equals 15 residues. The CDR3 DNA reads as TGTGCCAGCACCTCATGGGACTATCGCACAGATACGCAGTATTTT. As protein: CASTSWDYRTDTQYF.

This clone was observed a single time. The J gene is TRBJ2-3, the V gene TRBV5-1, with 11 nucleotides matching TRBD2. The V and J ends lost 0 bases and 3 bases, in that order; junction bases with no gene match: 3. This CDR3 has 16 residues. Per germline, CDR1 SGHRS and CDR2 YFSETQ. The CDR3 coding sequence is TGCGCCAGCAGCTTGGCCCTAGCGGGAGGTACAGATACGCAGTATTTT. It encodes CASSLALAGGTDTQYF. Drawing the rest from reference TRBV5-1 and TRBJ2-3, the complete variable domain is KAGVTQTPRYLIKTRGQQVTLSCSPISGHRSVSWYQQTPGQGLQFLFEYFSETQRNKGNFPGRFSGRQFSNSRSEMNVSTLELGDSALYLCASSLALAGGTDTQYFGPGTRLTVL.

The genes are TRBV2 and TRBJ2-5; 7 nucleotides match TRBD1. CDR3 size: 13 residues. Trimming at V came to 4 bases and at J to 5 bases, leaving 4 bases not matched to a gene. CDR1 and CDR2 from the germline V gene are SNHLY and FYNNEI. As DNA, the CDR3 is TGTGCCAGCAGTGGAAGGGGGCAGGAGACCCAGTACTTC. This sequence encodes CASSGRGQETQYF.

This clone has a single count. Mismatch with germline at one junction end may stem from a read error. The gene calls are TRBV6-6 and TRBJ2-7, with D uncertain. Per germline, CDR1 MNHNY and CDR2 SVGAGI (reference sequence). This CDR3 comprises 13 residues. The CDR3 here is CASSNSEVAEQYF. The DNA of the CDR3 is TGTGCCAGCAGTAACTCCGAAGTGGCCGAGCAGTACTTC.

CDR3 sequence reads: CASKAGGPSNEQFF. DNA of the CDR3: TGTGCCAGCAAGGCGGGGGGGCCGTCGAATGAGCAGTTCTTC. The rearrangement links TRBV6-1 to TRBJ2-1, with 9 bases that match TRBD2. Germline-derived CDR1 and CDR2 are MNHNS and SASEGT. The CDR3 spans 14 residues. J was trimmed by 7 bases and V by 7 bases; bases with no gene match: 8.

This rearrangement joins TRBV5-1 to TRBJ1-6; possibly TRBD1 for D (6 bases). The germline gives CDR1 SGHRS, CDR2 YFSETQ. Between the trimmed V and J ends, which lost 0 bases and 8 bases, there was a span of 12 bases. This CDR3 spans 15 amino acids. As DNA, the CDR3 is TGCGCCAGCAGCTTGGAGGGGGGGATAGATTCACCCCTCCACTTT. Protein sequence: CASSLEGGIDSPLHF.

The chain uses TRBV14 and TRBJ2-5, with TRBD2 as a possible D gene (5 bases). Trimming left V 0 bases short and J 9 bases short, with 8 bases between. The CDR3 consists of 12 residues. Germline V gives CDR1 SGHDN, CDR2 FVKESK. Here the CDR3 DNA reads TGTGCCAGCAGCCAAGAGTGGGGAGCCCAGTACTTC. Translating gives CASSQEWGAQYF. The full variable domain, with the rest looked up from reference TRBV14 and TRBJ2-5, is EAGVTQFPSHSVIEKGQTVTLRCDPISGHDNLYWYRRVMGKEIKFLLHFVKESKQDESGMPNNRFLAERTGGTYSTLKVQPAELEDSGVYFCASSQEWGAQYFGPGTRLLVL.

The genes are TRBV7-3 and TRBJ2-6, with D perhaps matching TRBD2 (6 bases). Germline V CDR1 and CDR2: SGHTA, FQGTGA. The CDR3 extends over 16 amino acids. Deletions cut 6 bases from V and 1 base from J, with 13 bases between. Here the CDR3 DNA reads TGTGCCAGCAGGCCGGGGGATGGGTCTGGGGCCAACGTCCTGACTTTC. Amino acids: CASRPGDGSGANVLTF.

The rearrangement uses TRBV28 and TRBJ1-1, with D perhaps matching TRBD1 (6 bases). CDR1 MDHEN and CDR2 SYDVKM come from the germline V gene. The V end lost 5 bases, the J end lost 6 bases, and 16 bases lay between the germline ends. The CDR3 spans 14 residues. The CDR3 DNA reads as TGTGCCAGCAGTATCCGGACAGACTTTCCTGAAGCTTTCTTT. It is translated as CASSIRTDFPEAFF.

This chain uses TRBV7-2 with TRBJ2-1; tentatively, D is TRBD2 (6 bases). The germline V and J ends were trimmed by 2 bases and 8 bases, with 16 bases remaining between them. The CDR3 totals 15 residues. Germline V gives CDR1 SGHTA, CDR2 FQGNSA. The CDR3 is CASSLQGGLLDEQFF. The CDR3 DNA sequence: TGTGCCAGCAGCTTACAGGGAGGCCTCTTGGATGAGCAGTTCTTC.